This T cell receptor beta chain is drawn from a study of brain T cells in children with intractable seizures. General study findings and limits: Absence of clones before surgery may stem from lower sequencing depth. Viral specificity was inferred only from CDR3 similarity; HCMV serostatus was unknown.

Points on this clone: Its matching antigen is unknown.

The germline gives CDR1 LGHDT, CDR2 YNNKEL (reference sequence). The CDR3 runs to 11 residues. With V trimmed by 11 bases and J by 6 bases, 3 bases remained unmatched. Clones were sequenced by immunoSEQ multiplex PCR, and TCRdb holds only the in-frame ones, with some missing. Of 300,000 to 400,000 clones in the sample, roughly 92% were seen once. Specified time point: blood from clinic visit 5 months post-surgery; TSC patient then seizure free. Sequencing was limited to surgery cases with top T cell transcript signatures in brain tissue. Pre-surgery treatment included at least one anti-epileptic drug.

The material sequenced was peripheral blood, taken around 5 months after surgery. The TCR was taken from a boy younger than two with tuberous sclerosis and intractable seizures. V gene TRBV3-1 (or the pseudogene TRBV3-2) combines with J gene TRBJ2-1, with 8 bases that match TRBD1. The CDR3 DNA sequence: TGTGCCGGCGGACAGGGCAATGAGCAGTTCTTC. Amino acid sequence: CAGGQGNEQFF.